These T cell receptor beta chains were read from a single sample in a study of technical replicates of blood from several donors. Clones were sequenced by immunoSEQ multiplex PCR, and TCRdb holds only the in-frame ones, with some missing. Among 65,000 to 90,000 clones, over 90% were seen once, and the ten largest hold 0.39%. Specimen: T cells isolated from PBMCs. All receptors derive from a human donor in good health. Each CDR3 is given with its conserved first and last residue. The D gene is left open where the match is weak. Size is stated for part of the rows, as once, few or many counts, or as a class when the clone is expanded.

>NA|NA|TRBV10-3|14|TRBJ2-1
CAISESLSYNEQFF
TGTGCCATCAGTGAGTCACTCTCCTACAATGAGCAGTTCTTC
>NA|NA|TRBV29-1|13|TRBJ2-7
CSVEETGAYEQYF
TGCAGCGTTGAAGAGACCGGGGCCTACGAGCAGTACTTC
>NA|TRBD2|TRBV5-1|14|TRBJ2-7
CASQTSGSQSEQYF
TGCGCCAGCCAGACTAGCGGGAGTCAGAGCGAGCAGTACTTC
>NA|TRBD1|TRBV28|15|TRBJ1-1
CASSLSGTGGTEAFF
TGTGCCAGCAGTTTATCAGGGACAGGGGGGACAGAAGCTTTCTTT
>NA|NA|TRBV27|14|TRBJ2-1
CASSYGTRGNEQFF
TGTGCCAGCAGTTATGGGACCAGGGGTAATGAGCAGTTCTTC
>NA|NA|TRBV7-2|14|TRBJ1-4
CASSFNRANEKLFF
TGTGCCAGCAGCTTTAACAGGGCTAATGAAAAACTGTTTTTT
>NA|NA|TRBV5-8|13|TRBJ2-7
CASSFGGLYEQYF
TGTGCCAGCAGCTTCGGAGGGCTCTACGAGCAGTACTTC
>NA|TRBD1|TRBV28|16|TRBJ2-5
CASSTVRTGGDETQYF
TGTGCCAGCAGCACCGTTAGGACAGGGGGCGACGAGACCCAGTACTTC
>once|NA|TRBV28|17|TRBJ1-1
CASSLYPSGEVSTEAFF
TGTGCCAGCAGTTTATACCCTTCCGGGGAAGTTTCCACTGAAGCTTTCTTT
>NA|TRBD1|TRBV19|15|TRBJ1-4
CASSKGTGLNEKLFF
TGTGCCAGTAGTAAGGGGACAGGTCTTAATGAAAAACTGTTTTTT
>NA|NA|TRBV28|12|TRBJ1-5
CASSRVNQPQHF
TGTGCCAGCAGCCGCGTCAATCAGCCCCAGCATTTT
>once|NA|TRBV27|15|TRBJ2-1
CASSPRQFSYNEQFF
TGTGCCAGCAGTCCGAGACAGTTTTCCTACAATGAGCAGTTCTTC
>once|TRBD1|TRBV11-1|15|TRBJ1-1
CASSGTGFMNTEAFF
TGTGCCAGCTCCGGGACAGGGTTTATGAACACTGAAGCTTTCTTT
>NA|NA|TRBV5-4|13|TRBJ1-1
CASSFRENTEAFF
TGTGCCAGCAGCTTCAGGGAAAACACTGAAGCTTTCTTT
>NA|TRBD1|TRBV30|12|TRBJ2-7
CAWRDRAYEQYF
TGTGCCTGGAGGGACAGGGCCTACGAGCAGTACTTC
>NA|TRBD1|TRBV6-5|13|TRBJ1-5
CASSTQGGQPQHF
TGTGCCAGCAGTACACAGGGGGGCCAGCCCCAGCATTTT
>once|TRBD2|TRBV5-1|15|TRBJ2-7
CASSLGAGGAYEQYF
TGCGCCAGCAGCTTGGGAGCGGGAGGCGCCTACGAGCAGTACTTC
>NA|TRBD2|TRBV4-1|15|TRBJ2-7
CASSQSSGISYEQYF
TGCGCCAGCAGCCAATCTAGCGGAATATCCTACGAGCAGTACTTC
>NA|TRBD1|TRBV28|14|TRBJ1-1
CAIKRDSLNTEAFF
TGTGCCATCAAACGGGACAGCTTGAACACTGAAGCTTTCTTT
>once|NA|TRBV2|14|TRBJ2-3
CASIESWSTDTQYF
TGTGCCAGCATTGAGAGTTGGAGCACAGATACGCAGTATTTT
>NA|NA|TRBV30|12|TRBJ2-7
CAWSGSSPEQYF
TGTGCCTGGAGTGGGTCTAGTCCCGAGCAGTACTTC
>NA|NA|TRBV7-2|9|TRBJ2-3
CASFPTQYF
TGTGCCAGCTTCCCAACGCAGTATTTT
>once|TRBD2|TRBV28|15|TRBJ2-3
CASHPIEGLSDTQYF
TGTGCCAGCCACCCCATTGAGGGACTATCAGATACGCAGTATTTT
>once|NA|TRBV7-6|14|TRBJ2-7
CASSLRTNSYEQYF
TGTGCCAGCAGCTTGCGTACTAACTCCTACGAGCAGTACTTC
>NA|TRBD1|TRBV9|18|TRBJ1-2
CASSAAGTGLVQNYGYTF
TGTGCCAGCAGCGCCGCCGGGACAGGGCTTGTTCAGAACTATGGCTACACCTTC
>NA|TRBD2|TRBV9|14|TRBJ2-7
CASSRTSGSYEQYF
TGTGCCAGCTCTAGGACTAGCGGCTCCTACGAGCAGTACTTC
>NA|TRBD2|TRBV27|18|TRBJ2-7
CASSLNTPGLAGFREQYF
TGTGCCAGCAGTTTAAATACACCGGGACTAGCGGGTTTTCGCGAGCAGTACTTC
>NA|NA|TRBV6-1|16|TRBJ2-7
CASSDGLAVGSHEQYF
TGTGCCAGCAGTGATGGGCTAGCCGTGGGTTCCCACGAGCAGTACTTC
>NA|NA|TRBV4-1|16|TRBJ1-5
CASSQEGWGGNQPQHF
TGCGCCAGCAGCCAAGAGGGTTGGGGAGGAAATCAGCCCCAGCATTTT
>NA|TRBD2|TRBV2|15|TRBJ2-3
CASSQLAGGTDTQYF
TGTGCCAGCAGCCAACTAGCGGGGGGCACAGATACGCAGTATTTT
>once|NA|TRBV7-8|15|TRBJ2-6
CASSFRVTGANVLTF
TGTGCCAGCAGCTTCAGGGTGACTGGGGCCAACGTCCTGACTTTC
>NA|TRBD2|TRBV7-2|16|TRBJ2-1
CASSLRGLAGYNEQFF
TGTGCCAGCAGCTTAAGGGGGCTAGCGGGATACAATGAGCAGTTCTTC
>NA|NA|TRBV4-2|17|TRBJ1-5
CASSQDRWTELNQPQHF
TGTGCCAGCAGCCAAGATCGCTGGACAGAACTTAATCAGCCCCAGCATTTT
>NA|TRBD2|TRBV5-1|16|TRBJ2-7
CASSLGSSSGRGEQYF
TGCGCCAGCAGCTTGGGGTCGAGTAGCGGGAGAGGTGAGCAGTACTTC
>NA|NA|TRBV4-2|17|TRBJ2-2
CASSPMGDNANTGELFF
TGTGCCAGCAGCCCAATGGGGGACAACGCGAACACCGGGGAGCTGTTTTTT
>NA|NA|TRBV9|12|TRBJ1-2
CASRSGGYGYTF
TGTGCCAGCAGGTCGGGGGGTTACGGCTACACCTTC
>once|NA|TRBV27|15|TRBJ2-7
CASSKETGLSYEQYF
TGTGCCAGCAGTAAGGAGACAGGCCTTTCCTACGAGCAGTACTTC
>NA|TRBD2|TRBV5-4|16|TRBJ2-3
CASRVEASGETDTQYF
TGTGCCAGCAGGGTGGAGGCTAGCGGGGAAACAGATACGCAGTATTTT
>NA|TRBD1|TRBV7-9|17|TRBJ2-5
CASSLVLSGQGGETQYF
TGTGCCAGCAGCTTAGTCCTCTCTGGACAGGGAGGAGAGACCCAGTACTTC
>NA|NA|TRBV6-5|12|TRBJ2-7
CASSFQGHEQYF
TGTGCCAGCAGCTTTCAGGGTCACGAGCAGTACTTC
>NA|NA|TRBV9|15|TRBJ2-7
CASSVGSEGGYEQYF
TGTGCCAGCAGCGTAGGTTCGGAGGGAGGCTACGAGCAGTACTTC
>NA|NA|TRBV29-1|13|TRBJ1-1
CSVGRGLNTEAFF
TGCAGCGTTGGCCGAGGATTGAACACTGAAGCTTTCTTT
>NA|NA|TRBV6-5|13|TRBJ2-1
CASSYGESNEQFF
TGTGCCAGCAGTTACGGGGAGAGCAATGAGCAGTTCTTC
>once|TRBD1|TRBV5-1|15|TRBJ1-4
CASSSGAGGNEKLFF
TGCGCCAGCAGCTCGGGGGCAGGGGGAAATGAAAAACTGTTTTTT
>NA|NA|TRBV7-3|17|TRBJ1-1
CASSLERTSGGNTEAFF
TGTGCCAGCAGCTTAGAGAGGACAAGCGGGGGAAACACTGAAGCTTTCTTT
>NA|NA|TRBV6-4|14|TRBJ2-2
CASSDWQNTGELFF
TGTGCCAGCAGTGACTGGCAAAACACCGGGGAGCTGTTTTTT
>NA|TRBD1|TRBV28|13|TRBJ1-2
CASSLRDRTGYTF
TGTGCCAGCAGTTTGAGGGACAGGACCGGCTACACCTTC
>once|TRBD2|TRBV6-5|15|TRBJ2-1
CASSTRLAGGREQFF
TGTGCCAGCAGTACCCGACTAGCGGGAGGTCGCGAGCAGTTCTTC
>NA|NA|TRBV6-5|13|TRBJ2-7
CASSSGISYEQYF
TGTGCCAGCAGTTCCGGGATCTCCTACGAGCAGTACTTC
>NA|TRBD2|TRBV6-6|15|TRBJ2-3
CASSVLAGSRDTQYF
TGTGCCAGCAGTGTCCTAGCGGGATCGAGAGATACGCAGTATTTT
>NA|NA|TRBV7-9|15|TRBJ1-1
CASSRRQPLNTEAFF
TGTGCCAGCAGCCGCAGACAGCCCCTGAACACTGAAGCTTTCTTT
>NA|NA|TRBV19|12|TRBJ1-2
CASTDSNYGYTF
TGTGCCAGTACTGACAGTAACTATGGCTACACCTTC
>NA|NA|TRBV9|16|TRBJ1-1
CASSVSGGLGGTEAFF
TGTGCCAGCAGCGTCAGCGGGGGCCTGGGGGGCACTGAAGCTTTCTTT
>NA|TRBD2|TRBV9|14|TRBJ2-3
CASSVEASGSTQYF
TGTGCCAGCAGCGTAGAGGCTAGCGGAAGCACGCAGTATTTT